The present T cell receptor beta chain was sequenced within a study of chemoradiotherapy in HPV16-positive cancers. Study summary: Candidate HPV-specific T-cell clones and common TCR motifs came from functional assays in a couple of HPV16-positive patients.

As concerns this clone: Its antigen is not known.

Study observations and caveats: Only two HPV16-positive patients supplied the functional HPV-specificity definition.

The protocol was immunoSEQ multiplex PCR, while the TCRdb copy is restricted to in-frame clones and leaves out a portion. The sample comprises about 53,000 clones, about nine tenths of which are singletons, and around 3.5% rests with the top ten. This CDR3 region has 15 residues. V lost 7 bases, J lost 4 bases, and 12 bases stayed unmatched. CDR1 is MNHNS, CDR2 SASEGT, per germline. This rearrangement joins TRBV6-1 to TRBJ2-7; 8 bases are shared with TRBD1. The clonotype comes from a human donor with HPV-associated anogenital cancer. The sample in question was blood, obtained from a patient who underwent chemoradiotherapy. The CDR3 sequence: CASTRQGFSGYEQYF. The CDR3 bases are TGTGCCAGCACAAGACAGGGGTTCTCGGGTTACGAGCAGTACTTC.